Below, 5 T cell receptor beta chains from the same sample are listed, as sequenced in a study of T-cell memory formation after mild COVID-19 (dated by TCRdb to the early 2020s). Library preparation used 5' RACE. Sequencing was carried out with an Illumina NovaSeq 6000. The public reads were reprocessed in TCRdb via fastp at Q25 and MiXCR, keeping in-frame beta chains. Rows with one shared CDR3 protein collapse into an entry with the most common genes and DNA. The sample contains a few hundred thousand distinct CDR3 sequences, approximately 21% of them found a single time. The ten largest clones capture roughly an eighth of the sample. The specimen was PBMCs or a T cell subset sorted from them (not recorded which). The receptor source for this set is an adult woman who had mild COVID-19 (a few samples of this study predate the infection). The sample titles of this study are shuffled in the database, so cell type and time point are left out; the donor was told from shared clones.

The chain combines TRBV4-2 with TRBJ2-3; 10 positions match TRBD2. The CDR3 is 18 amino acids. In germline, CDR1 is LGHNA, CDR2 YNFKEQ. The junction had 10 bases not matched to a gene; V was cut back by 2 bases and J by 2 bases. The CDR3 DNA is TGTGCCAGCAGCCAACTCGGACTAGCGGAGATGCTCACAGATACGCAGTATTTT. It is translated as CASSQLGLAEMLTDTQYF.

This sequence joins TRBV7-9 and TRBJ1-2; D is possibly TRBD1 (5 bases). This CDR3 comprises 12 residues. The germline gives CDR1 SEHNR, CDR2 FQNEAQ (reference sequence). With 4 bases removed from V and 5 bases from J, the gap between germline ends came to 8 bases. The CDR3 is CASSSGPYGYTF. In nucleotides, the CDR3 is TGTGCCAGCAGCTCGGGACCGTATGGCTACACCTTC.

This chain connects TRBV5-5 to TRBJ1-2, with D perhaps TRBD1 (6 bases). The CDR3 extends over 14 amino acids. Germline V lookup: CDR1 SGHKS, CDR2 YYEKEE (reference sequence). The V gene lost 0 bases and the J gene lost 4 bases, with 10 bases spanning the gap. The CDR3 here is CASSLVGGSYGYTF. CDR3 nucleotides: TGTGCCAGCAGCTTGGTAGGGGGTTCCTATGGCTACACCTTC. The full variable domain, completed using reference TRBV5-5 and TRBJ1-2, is DAGVTQSPTHLIKTRGQQVTLRCSPISGHKSVSWYQQVLGQGPQFIFQYYEKEERGRGNFPDRFSARQFPNYSSELNVNALLLGDSALYLCASSLVGGSYGYTFGSGTRLTVV.

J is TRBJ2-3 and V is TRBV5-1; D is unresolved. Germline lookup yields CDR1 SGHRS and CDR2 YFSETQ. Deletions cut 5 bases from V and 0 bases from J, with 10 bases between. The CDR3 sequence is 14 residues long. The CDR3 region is CASRALTSTDTQYF. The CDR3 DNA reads TGCGCCAGCAGGGCCCTTACTAGCACAGATACGCAGTATTTT. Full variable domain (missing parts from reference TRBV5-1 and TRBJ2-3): KAGVTQTPRYLIKTRGQQVTLSCSPISGHRSVSWYQQTPGQGLQFLFEYFSETQRNKGNFPGRFSGRQFSNSRSEMNVSTLELGDSALYLCASRALTSTDTQYFGPGTRLTVL.

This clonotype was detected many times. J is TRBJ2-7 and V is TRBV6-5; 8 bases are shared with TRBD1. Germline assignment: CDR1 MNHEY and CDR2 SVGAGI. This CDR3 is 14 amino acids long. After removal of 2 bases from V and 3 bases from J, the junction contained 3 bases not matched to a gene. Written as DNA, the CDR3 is TGTGCCAGCAGTTACCGTGGGACAGGCTACGAGCAGTACTTC. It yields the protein CASSYRGTGYEQYF.